A selection of T cell receptor beta chains follows, all from one sample in a study of shared clonotypes between healthy human individuals. Clones were read by immunoSEQ multiplex PCR, and TCRdb kept only the in-frame ones, dropping some. In the table there are roughly 850,000 clones, about 96% of which are singletons. Sequenced input: naive CD8+ T cells sorted from blood. All receptors come from a young man in good health. CDR3s include the opening cysteine and the closing phenylalanine or tryptophan. The D gene is left open where the match is weak. Clone size, where shown, is once, few, many, or a class for clones that have expanded.

V gene	J gene	clone size	D gene	CDR3 DNA	CDR3 protein
TRBV19	TRBJ2-2	-	TRBD1	TGTGCCAGTAGTAACCAATACAGGGGGCGCAGGGAGCTGTTTTTT	CASSNQYRGRRELFF
TRBV15	TRBJ1-5	-	TRBD1	TGTGCCACGACACAGGGGAGCAATCAGCCCCAGCATTTT	CATTQGSNQPQHF
TRBV27	TRBJ1-4	-	-	TGTGCCAGCAGTTTGCAGGGATGGGACGAAAAACTGTTTTTT	CASSLQGWDEKLFF
TRBV7-6	TRBJ2-7	-	TRBD2	TGTGCCAGCAGCCCCGGGACTAGCGGGAGTAAGAACGAGCAGTACTTC	CASSPGTSGSKNEQYF
TRBV2	TRBJ2-7	-	TRBD1	TGTGCCAGCAGTAGAACAGGGGTTGCTGACGAGCAGTACTTC	CASSRTGVADEQYF
TRBV11-2	TRBJ2-7	-	TRBD2	TGTGCCAGCAGCTTAGGCGGGAGGTCCTACGAGCAGTACTTC	CASSLGGRSYEQYF
TRBV5-1	TRBJ2-7	-	-	TGCGCCAGCAGCTTGGAGGGCCCCTACGAGCAGTACTTC	CASSLEGPYEQYF
TRBV5-4	TRBJ2-1	-	-	TGTGCCAGCAGCTCTTTTGGACGGATATACAATGAGCAGTTCTTC	CASSSFGRIYNEQFF
TRBV7-9	TRBJ2-7	-	TRBD2	TGTGCCAGCAGCTTACCTAGCGGGGGCTACGAGCAGTACTTC	CASSLPSGGYEQYF
TRBV7-2	TRBJ1-2	once	-	TGTGCCAGCAGCTTACTTGTGGCAGGGGCGAGGGGCTACACCTTC	CASSLLVAGARGYTF
TRBV4-1	TRBJ1-2	-	-	TGCGCCAGCAGCCAAGTAGGGGCCCTAGGGCATGGCTACACCTTC	CASSQVGALGHGYTF
TRBV30	TRBJ2-5	-	-	TGTGCCTGGATTGGCAGAAACGGGGAGACCCAGTACTTC	CAWIGRNGETQYF
TRBV19	TRBJ1-5	-	-	TGTGCCAGTAGTATCGCCCACGGTCAGGGGACGAGCAATCAGCCCCAGCATTTT	CASSIAHGQGTSNQPQHF
TRBV2	TRBJ1-2	-	TRBD1	TGTGCCAGCAGTGAATCCCTGGAGGGGGCTAAGGACTATGGCTACACCTTC	CASSESLEGAKDYGYTF
TRBV18	TRBJ1-1	-	TRBD1	TGTGCCAGCTCACAATACAGGGGAGGGGACACTGAAGCTTTCTTT	CASSQYRGGDTEAFF